This T cell receptor beta chain stems from a study of graft-versus-host responses after intestinal transplantation. At the level of the study: Transplants were multivisceral, liver-intestinal, or isolated intestinal. Recipients were all induced with anti-thymocyte globulin, then given tacrolimus and steroids for 2 to 4 years. Study findings and constraints: In patients with graft-donor T cell macrochimerism, allograft graft-versus-host to host-versus-graft clonal ratios were high. Early after transplant, HvG declines were associated with peak levels of circulating GvH clones.

This clone was recorded once. What it binds is unknown. There are 16 residues in the CDR3. V lost 2 bases and J lost 2, with 15 bases in between. Germline-derived CDR1 and CDR2 are SGHRS and YFSETQ. Sequenced by immunoSEQ multiplex PCR; TCRdb stores in-frame clones only, minus some. The sample has nearly 110,000 clones, about nine tenths seen once. The chain joins TRBV5-1 to TRBJ2-3, with D possibly TRBD2 on 6 matching bases. This receptor was taken from a human donor who was the organ donor for an intestinal transplant. Sequencing used unstimulated CD4+ T cells sorted from spleen or lymph node cells, obtained before transplant. CDR3 in amino acids: CASSLAGSGNTDTQYF. Written as DNA, the CDR3 is TGCGCCAGCAGCTTAGCGGGCAGTGGGAACACAGATACGCAGTATTTT.